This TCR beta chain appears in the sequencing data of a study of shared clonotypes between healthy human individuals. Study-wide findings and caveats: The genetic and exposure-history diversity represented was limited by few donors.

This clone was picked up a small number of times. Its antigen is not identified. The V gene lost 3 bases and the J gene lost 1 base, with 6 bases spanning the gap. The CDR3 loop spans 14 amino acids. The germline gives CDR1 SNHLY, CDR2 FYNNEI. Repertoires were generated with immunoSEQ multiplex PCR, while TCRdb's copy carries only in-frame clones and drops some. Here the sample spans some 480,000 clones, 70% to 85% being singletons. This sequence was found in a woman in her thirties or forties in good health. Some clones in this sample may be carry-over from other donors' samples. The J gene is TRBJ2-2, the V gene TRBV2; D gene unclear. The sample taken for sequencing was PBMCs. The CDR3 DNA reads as TGTGCCAGCAGTGATAGATGGAACACCGGGGAGCTGTTTTTT. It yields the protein CASSDRWNTGELFF.